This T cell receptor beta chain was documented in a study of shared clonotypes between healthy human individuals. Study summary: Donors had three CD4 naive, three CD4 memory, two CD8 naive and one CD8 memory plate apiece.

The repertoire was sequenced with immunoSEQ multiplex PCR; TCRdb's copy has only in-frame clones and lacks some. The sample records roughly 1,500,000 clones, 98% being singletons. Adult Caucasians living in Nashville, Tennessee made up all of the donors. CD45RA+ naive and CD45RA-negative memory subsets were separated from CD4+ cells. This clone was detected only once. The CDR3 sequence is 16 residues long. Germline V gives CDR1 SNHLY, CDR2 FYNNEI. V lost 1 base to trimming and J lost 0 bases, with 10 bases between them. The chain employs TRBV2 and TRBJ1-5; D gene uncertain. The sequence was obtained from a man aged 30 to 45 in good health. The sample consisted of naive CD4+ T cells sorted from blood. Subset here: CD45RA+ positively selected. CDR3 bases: TGTGCCAGCAGTGAAGATCCCTATTATAGCAATCAGCCCCAGCATTTT. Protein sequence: CASSEDPYYSNQPQHF. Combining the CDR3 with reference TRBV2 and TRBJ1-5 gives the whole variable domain EPEVTQTPSHQVTQMGQEVILRCVPISNHLYFYWYRQILGQKVEFLVSFYNNEISEKSEIFDDQFSVERPDGSNFTLKIRSTKLEDSAMYFCASSEDPYYSNQPQHFGDGTRLSIL.